These T cell receptor beta chains were read from a single sample in a study of beta chain features in type 1 diabetes. Profiling relied on immunoSEQ multiplex PCR, and the TCRdb table lists in-frame clones only, not all of them. The sample records 970,000 or so clones, 17% being singletons. Sequencing was carried out using naive CD4+ T cells from blood. Every receptor here comes from a woman aged 18-29 years in good health. The CDR3 runs from the conserved cysteine through the conserved F or W. The D gene is left open where the match is weak. A clone size is listed for some rows: how often the clone was seen (once, few, many), or a class if it is expanded.

D gene,V gene,clone size,J gene,CDR3 DNA,CDR3 protein
NA,TRBV5-1,few,TRBJ2-7,TGCGCCAGCAGCACAACCCTTTCCTACGAGCAGTACTTC,CASSTTLSYEQYF
TRBD2,TRBV9,few,TRBJ2-1,TGTGCCAGCAGCGTAACTTCTAGCGGGGGGTCCTACAATGAGCAGTTCTTC,CASSVTSSGGSYNEQFF
NA,TRBV9,NA,TRBJ2-5,TGTGCCAGCAGCGTAGACTCAGGGGTTTCAGAGACCCAGTACTTC,CASSVDSGVSETQYF
NA,TRBV10-3,NA,TRBJ2-1,TGTGCCATCAGTGACGGTTACAGCTCCTACAATGAGCAGTTCTTC,CAISDGYSSYNEQFF
TRBD1,TRBV11-2,few,TRBJ2-5,TGTGCCAGCAGCTTAGTTCTTGGCACAGGGGATAAAGAGACCCAGTACTTC,CASSLVLGTGDKETQYF
TRBD2,TRBV7-9,NA,TRBJ2-7,TGTGCCAGCAGCTCCGAACTAGCGGGACCCTACGAGCAGTACTTC,CASSSELAGPYEQYF
TRBD1,TRBV5-1,NA,TRBJ1-1,TGCGCCAGCAGTTTGGGACAGTGGGGAGAAGCTTTCTTT,CASSLGQWGEAFF
NA,TRBV28,few,TRBJ1-5,TGTGCCAGCAGTTTCTTACAGAATCAGCCCCAGCATTTT,CASSFLQNQPQHF
TRBD2,TRBV29-1,few,TRBJ2-3,TGCAGCGTTGAAGGGGGGGTTGGCGGGAGAGATCGGACAGATACGCAGTATTTT,CSVEGGVGGRDRTDTQYF
NA,TRBV20-1,NA,TRBJ2-1,TGCAGTGCTAGAGTGGATGAGCAGTTCTTC,CSARVDEQFF
NA,TRBV5-1,NA,TRBJ2-3,TGCGCCAGCAGCTTGGATCGGGGGCAGGGGACAGATACGCAGTATTTT,CASSLDRGQGTDTQYF
NA,TRBV9,few,TRBJ2-5,TGTGCCAGCAGCTTCCCTCCGCAGGGAGAGACCCAGTACTTC,CASSFPPQGETQYF
NA,TRBV5-1,few,TRBJ2-7,TGCGCCAGCAGCCGATCGCCGGGGCCCTCCTACGAGCAGTACTTC,CASSRSPGPSYEQYF
TRBD2,TRBV4-2,NA,TRBJ2-1,TGTGCCAGCAGCCAAACGGTAGCGGGGTACAATGAGCAGTTCTTC,CASSQTVAGYNEQFF
NA,TRBV9,NA,TRBJ2-5,TGTGCCAGCAGCCCCCATTCCCCTAGCGTAATCCAAGAGACCCAGTACTTC,CASSPHSPSVIQETQYF
NA,TRBV7-9,few,TRBJ2-5,TGTGCCAGCAGCTTAGATCTGGGCAACCAAGAGACCCAGTACTTC,CASSLDLGNQETQYF
NA,TRBV6-5,few,TRBJ2-7,TGTGCCAGCAGTTACTCCCAGCGCTCCTACGAGCAGTACTTC,CASSYSQRSYEQYF
TRBD1,TRBV15,NA,TRBJ2-3,TGTGCCACCAGCAGAGTCGTAACGACAGGGCGAAGAGGTACGCAGTATTTT,CATSRVVTTGRRGTQYF
TRBD2,TRBV19,NA,TRBJ2-3,TGTGCCAGTAGCGTAGCGGGAGGGCCAAGCACAGATACGCAGTATTTT,CASSVAGGPSTDTQYF
NA,TRBV28,NA,TRBJ2-5,TGTGCCAGCAGCTCCGGGACTCTCCAAGAGACCCAGTACTTC,CASSSGTLQETQYF
TRBD1,TRBV6-5,NA,TRBJ1-2,TGTGCCAGCAGTTACCAAACAGGGGGATCCAACTATGGCTACACCTTC,CASSYQTGGSNYGYTF
NA,TRBV11-2,NA,TRBJ1-1,TGTGCCAGCAGCAACAGCAGGGTTTTGAACACTGAAGCTTTCTTT,CASSNSRVLNTEAFF
NA,TRBV4-1,few,TRBJ1-4,TGCGCCAGCAGCCCGCGCCGGGACGAAAAACTGTTTTTT,CASSPRRDEKLFF
TRBD1,TRBV4-3,few,TRBJ1-4,TGCGCCAGCAGCCCCCGACAGGGGGCTAATGAAAAACTGTTTTTT,CASSPRQGANEKLFF
NA,TRBV2,NA,TRBJ2-1,TGTGCCAGCAGTGAAGGAGGGTCCGGACAATATGAGCAGTTCTTC,CASSEGGSGQYEQFF
NA,TRBV7-2,NA,TRBJ1-2,TGTGCCAGCAGCGGAAGACCCCGTGAGGGCTATGGCTACACCTTC,CASSGRPREGYGYTF
TRBD2,TRBV19,few,TRBJ2-1,TGTGCCAGCACGGCGGGGGCGTTCAGCGGGAGGAACGATGAGCAGTTCTTC,CASTAGAFSGRNDEQFF
TRBD2,TRBV13,once,TRBJ2-5,TGTGCCAGCAGCGTTGGGACTAGCGGGAGTTTGGGAGAGACCCAGTACTTC,CASSVGTSGSLGETQYF
NA,TRBV18,NA,TRBJ2-5,TGTGCCAGCTCACCAGGCCCTGGGGGCGGAACAGCAGAGACCCAGTACTTC,CASSPGPGGGTAETQYF
NA,TRBV15,few,TRBJ2-1,TGTGCCACCAGCAGAGATGGGCCAGGCTTGTACAATGAGCAGTTCTTC,CATSRDGPGLYNEQFF
NA,TRBV7-9,once,TRBJ2-5,TGTGCCAGCAGCGAACAGGGTGGAAAGACCCAGTACTTC,CASSEQGGKTQYF
TRBD2,TRBV4-3,NA,TRBJ2-1,TGCGCCAGCAGCCAAGCTCCTAGCGGGACTGACAATGAGCAGTTCTTC,CASSQAPSGTDNEQFF
NA,TRBV12-5,NA,TRBJ2-5,TGTGCTAGTGGGGATTCCCGGGACACCCGACAAGAGACCCAGTACTTC,CASGDSRDTRQETQYF
NA,TRBV9,NA,TRBJ2-6,TGTGCCAGCAGCGTAGAGGGAGCTGGGGCCAACGTCCTGACTTTC,CASSVEGAGANVLTF
NA,TRBV5-1,NA,TRBJ2-5,TGCGCCAGCCGTAGGGGGTCGCAAGAGACCCAGTACTTC,CASRRGSQETQYF
NA,TRBV5-6,NA,TRBJ2-7,TGTGCCAGCAGCTTGGTAGACAGAAACTCCTACGAGCAGTACTTC,CASSLVDRNSYEQYF
NA,TRBV19,few,TRBJ2-1,TGTGCCAGTAGTAGTAACCCCGTCGGACTATTCAATGAGCAGTTCTTC,CASSSNPVGLFNEQFF
TRBD2,TRBV28,NA,TRBJ2-3,TGTGCCAGCAGCCCCAGCGGGAGTCCAGATACGCAGTATTTT,CASSPSGSPDTQYF
NA,TRBV4-3,NA,TRBJ2-7,TGCGCCAGCAGCCAAGATATGGGACGCTACGAGCAGTACTTC,CASSQDMGRYEQYF
NA,TRBV7-6,NA,TRBJ2-1,TGTGCCAGCAGCTCGGTTTCTTCCTACAATGAGCAGTTCTTC,CASSSVSSYNEQFF
NA,TRBV7-9,NA,TRBJ2-6,TGTGCCAGCAGCTTAGGGATGGGACCATACTCTGGGGCCAACGTCCTGACTTTC,CASSLGMGPYSGANVLTF
NA,TRBV5-1,NA,TRBJ2-1,TGCGCCAGCAGCTTCTCCAACAGAGAGCAGTTCTTC,CASSFSNREQFF
TRBD1,TRBV28,NA,TRBJ1-1,TGTGCCAGCAGTCGGACAGGGGGTGTCTCAGGTACTGAAGCTTTCTTT,CASSRTGGVSGTEAFF
TRBD2,TRBV10-3,NA,TRBJ2-4,TGTGCCATCAGTGCCGGGGGGACTAGCAAAAACATTCAGTACTTC,CAISAGGTSKNIQYF
NA,TRBV27,NA,TRBJ2-4,TGTGCCAGCAGAGGGATGAACAAAAACATTCAGTACTTC,CASRGMNKNIQYF
NA,TRBV28,NA,TRBJ2-4,TGTGCCAGCAGTTTAATCGAGTTAAACATTCAGTACTTC,CASSLIELNIQYF
TRBD1,TRBV28,few,TRBJ1-2,TGTGCCAGCAGTGGGACAGACCGATACTATGGCTACACCTTC,CASSGTDRYYGYTF
TRBD1,TRBV18,NA,TRBJ2-2,TGTGCCAGCTCACCACTGTCGGGACAGGCAACCGGGGAGCTGTTTTTT,CASSPLSGQATGELFF